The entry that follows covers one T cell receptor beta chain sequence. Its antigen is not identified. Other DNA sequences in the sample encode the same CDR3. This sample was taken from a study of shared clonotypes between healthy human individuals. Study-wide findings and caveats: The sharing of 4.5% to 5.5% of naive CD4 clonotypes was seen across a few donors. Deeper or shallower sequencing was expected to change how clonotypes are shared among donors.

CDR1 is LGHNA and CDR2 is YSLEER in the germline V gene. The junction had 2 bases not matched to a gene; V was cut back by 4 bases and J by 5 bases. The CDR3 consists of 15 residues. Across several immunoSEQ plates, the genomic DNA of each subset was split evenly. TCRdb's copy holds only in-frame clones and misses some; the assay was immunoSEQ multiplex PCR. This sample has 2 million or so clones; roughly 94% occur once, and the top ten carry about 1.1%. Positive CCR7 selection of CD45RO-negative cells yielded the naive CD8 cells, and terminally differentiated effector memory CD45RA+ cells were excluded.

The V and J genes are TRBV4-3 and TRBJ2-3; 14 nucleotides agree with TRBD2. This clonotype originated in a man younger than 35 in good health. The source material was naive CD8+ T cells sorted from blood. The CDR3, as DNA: TGCGCCAGCAGCCCGGGACTAGCGGGAGTAGATACGCAGTATTTT. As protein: CASSPGLAGVDTQYF.